This T cell receptor (beta chain) was captured in a study of beta chain features in type 1 diabetes (dated by TCRdb to the late 2010s). In the study overall: Mean age, gender distribution, total cell number and subset yield did not differ between patients and healthy donors. Across all samples, some 110,000,000 sorted cells were examined, and cell number per subset correlated strongly with RNA yield. In the study, TCRB repertoires of sorted circulating CD4+ T cell subsets from recently diagnosed type 1 diabetes patients were compared with those of matched healthy donors. Whereas all 30 or so donors provided naive and central memory subsets, regulatory and stem cell-like memory subsets were isolated from just 8 patients and about 8 healthy donors. What the study reported, not specific to this receptor: At VDJ recombination sites, type 1 diabetes patients had fewer insertions and more deleted nucleotides, which implies abnormalities in thymic rearrangement. Because cDNA was sequenced instead of genomic DNA, highly expressing activated cells could be over-represented, though the groups showed no difference in activation or CD3 levels. Type 1 diabetes patients showed a moderate but significant shortening of TCRB CDR3 length in all four CD4+ subsets. PCR may preferentially amplify shorter templates, but because patient and control samples were amplified and corrected together, any resulting skew would affect both groups equally. Only small numbers of individuals were included in the HLA sub-analyses, which left unresolved whether HLA type had any influence on TCRB rearrangement. Naive, central memory and regulatory TCRB repertoires appeared to be more alike among patients than among healthy donors.

As encoded in the germline V gene (reference sequence), CDR1 is GTSNPN while CDR2 is SVGIG. V is cut by 1 base and J by 4 bases, and the space between the germline ends is 16 bases. Including cysteine and phenylalanine, the CDR3 has 15 amino acids. Left in the record is the CDR3 DNA by itself, 45 bases read in frame from the first base. To note about this clone: Its target antigen remains unknown. There are no base qualities to consult, and no much larger clone falls within one base.

The High Capacity cDNA Reverse Transcription Kit was used to reverse transcribe all of the isolated RNA, meaning that expressed TCRB transcripts were what got sequenced. Naive, central memory and regulatory T cell samples underwent deep immunoSEQ sequencing, averaging around 3.6 million total reads per sample. Sorted cells were lysed in RLT buffer and RNA was extracted with DNase-treated RNeasy Micro or Mini kits, depending on cell number. Each cell subset was processed separately to prevent cross-contamination, with patient and healthy donor samples processed together. TCRB sequences were amplified from cDNA with the immunoSEQ multiplex PCR, producing 87-bp fragments spanning the CDR3 region. The amplicons were sequenced using the Illumina HiSeq platform. The paper's data handling went like this. PCR bias was computationally corrected using synthetic template baselines, reads within Hamming distance 2 were collapsed, and singletons that could not be merged were discarded. By aligning reads against IMGT, V, D and J genes, CDR3 length, and insertions or deletions at six rearrangement sites were assigned. Within each subset, clonotype counts were normalized to sorted cell number, after which true diversity and Gini coefficients were computed with the tcR R package. Repertoire sharing was quantified using the overlap coefficient calculated on TCRB nucleotide sequences. As a proxy for the pre-selection repertoire, out-of-frame TCRB sequences from naive cells were analyzed. TCRdb carries this immuneACCESS record with in-frame sequences only. Its versions omit some clonotypes, under half of them owing to an unresolved V gene in the studies checked, with the rest unexplained. The DNA was the basis for D and trimming; V, J and clone size are from that table. In this sample the table shows about 470,000 clones, about 30% of which occur a single time. The top ten constitute 0.05% to 0.07% of the sample.

A single peripheral blood draw of approximately 110 mL on average was collected from each donor into heparinised tubes. A BD FACSAria II was used to sort naive, central memory, regulatory and stem cell-like memory CD4+ T cells with a panel that included CD45RO, CCR7, CD25, CD127, CD95 and CD27. Every sorted population had a purity above 95%. Right away, PBMCs were isolated by Lymphoprep density gradient centrifugation and were stained directly, with no culture step. So that batch effects would be minimized, each experiment stained and sorted samples in pairs, pairing one healthy donor with one patient.

The rearrangement combines TRBV30 with TRBJ1-2, with no confidently assigned D gene. Input material: naive CD4+ T cells from blood. Interpreted using the paper, the cell subset or site label stands for: true naive CD4+ T cells. The receptor was derived from a young man in good health. The CDR3 protein sequence reads: CAWSARRRPFYGYTF. The nucleotide sequence is given as TGTGCCTGGAGTGCCCGCCGACGGCCCTTCTATGGCTACACCTTC.